This TCR beta chain was captured by sequencing in a study of T cell responses to AZD1222 COVID-19 vaccine. Study in general: Combined were second doses at about 4 or about 12 weeks. Notes on the study in general: Baseline antibody screening turned up just five to seven seropositive AZD1222 recipients.

Germline V lookup: CDR1 MNHEY, CDR2 SVGAGI. This CDR3 spans 15 amino acids. V was shortened by 3 bases and J by 9 bases, with 15 bases between the two germline ends. The assay was immunoSEQ multiplex PCR, and TCRdb's table has in-frame clones only and misses some. The table includes some 200,000 clones, roughly 93% detected once. In the case of this clone: Its antigen is not identified.

This sequence joins TRBV6-5 and TRBJ1-6, with D uncertain. The sample was peripheral blood, taken on day 0 of AZD1222 vaccination. The source of this sequence is an adult in good health. CDR3 DNA sequence: TGTGCCAGCAGTTATTTCTCCTCCCAAGGTTCACCCCTCCACTTT. Protein sequence: CASSYFSSQGSPLHF.